These T cell receptor beta chains were read from a single sample in a study of shared clonotypes between healthy human individuals. Clones were read by immunoSEQ multiplex PCR, and TCRdb kept only the in-frame ones, dropping some. The sample gives about 460,000 clones, approximately 71% of which show up once; 12% is in the top ten. What was sequenced was PBMCs. The receptors here all came from a woman in her thirties or forties in good health. Some clones in this sample may be carry-over from other donors' samples. Both conserved end residues are part of each CDR3. The D gene is left open where the match is weak. Size tells how often a clone was seen (once, few, many) or the class of an expanded clone, and some rows leave it out.

v_gene,j_gene,d_gene,abundance,CDR3nt,CDR3aa
TRBV27,TRBJ2-7,TRBD1,few,TGTGCCACACATCGGGACAGGGGATACGAGCAGTACTTC,CATHRDRGYEQYF
TRBV5-1,TRBJ2-5,.,.,TGCGCCAGCAGCTTGTTTGGGGGGCAAGAGACCCAGTACTTC,CASSLFGGQETQYF
TRBV15,TRBJ2-7,.,many,TGTGCCACCAGCAAAGGACAGATGGGGGAGCAGTACTTC,CATSKGQMGEQYF
TRBV5-4,TRBJ2-2,.,once,TGTGCCAGCAGCTTGGCCTCGACGGGGGCCGGGGAGCTGTTTTTT,CASSLASTGAGELFF
TRBV6-1,TRBJ1-5,.,once,TGTGCCAGCAGGCTAGTGGCAGATAATCAGCCCCAGCATTTT,CASRLVADNQPQHF
TRBV9,TRBJ2-7,TRBD2,.,TGTGCCAGCAGCAAGGGACTAGGAGAAGGCGAGCAGTACTTC,CASSKGLGEGEQYF
TRBV10-2,TRBJ2-7,TRBD2,.,TGCGCCAGCAGCGGACTAGCGGGCACCTACGAGCAGTACTTC,CASSGLAGTYEQYF
TRBV2,TRBJ2-5,TRBD2,.,TGTGCCAGCAGTGCGACTAGCTCGTCGGAGACCCAGTACTTC,CASSATSSSETQYF
TRBV19,TRBJ2-6,.,.,TGTGCCAGTATCAGGGAGGCCTCTGGGGCCAACGTCCTGACTTTC,CASIREASGANVLTF
TRBV11-3,TRBJ2-7,.,.,TGTGCCAGCAGCTTAGGCGGGGGCACCTACGAGCAGTACTTC,CASSLGGGTYEQYF
TRBV13,TRBJ1-1,TRBD1,.,TGTGCCAGCAGCTTACAGGGGGTGAGGACTGAAGCTTTCTTT,CASSLQGVRTEAFF
TRBV28,TRBJ1-1,.,.,TGTGCCAGCAGTTTGGTTGGGAACACTGAAGCTTTCTTT,CASSLVGNTEAFF
TRBV4-1,TRBJ1-4,.,.,TGCGCCAGCAGCCGAACTTATAATGAAAAACTGTTTTTT,CASSRTYNEKLFF
TRBV13,TRBJ2-5,.,once,TGTGCCAGCAGCTTTCGGGCATACCAAGAGACCCAGTACTTC,CASSFRAYQETQYF
TRBV5-1,TRBJ2-7,.,.,TGCGCCAGCAGCTTGCTTCCCAGCGAGCAGTACTTC,CASSLLPSEQYF
TRBV19,TRBJ1-2,TRBD1,.,TGTGCCAGTAGTATAGGACAGGGATCAGTGTATGGCTACACCTTC,CASSIGQGSVYGYTF
TRBV5-4,TRBJ2-1,.,.,TGTGCCAGCAGCGGCTCTAGCACCTTATACAATGAGCAGTTCTTC,CASSGSSTLYNEQFF
TRBV28,TRBJ2-4,TRBD1,.,TGTGCCAGCAGTGCGACAGGGAACATTCAGTACTTC,CASSATGNIQYF
TRBV4-1,TRBJ2-5,TRBD1,.,TGCGCCAGCAGCCTCCAATGGACAGGGACTCAAGAGACCCAGTACTTC,CASSLQWTGTQETQYF
TRBV29-1,TRBJ2-5,.,few,TGCAGCGTCCGGGACGGAGTAGAGACCCAGTACTTC,CSVRDGVETQYF
TRBV6-1,TRBJ1-5,TRBD1,few,TGTGCCAGCAGGAGCACAGGGGCCCATCAGCCCCAGCATTTT,CASRSTGAHQPQHF
TRBV7-2,TRBJ1-3,.,.,TGTGCCAGCAGCCCGGGGGGGTCCAGCTCTGGAAACACCATATATTTT,CASSPGGSSSGNTIYF
TRBV7-9,TRBJ2-3,.,.,TGTGCCAGCAGCCCCGACACAGATACGCAGTATTTT,CASSPDTDTQYF